Each of the 30 T cell receptor beta chains below was sequenced from the same sample in a study of regulatory T cells in long-lasting Graves disease. iRepertoire HTBI primers and Arm-PCR of CDR3 regions built TCR beta libraries. Via MiXCR, TCRdb re-called the multiplex PCR reads, giving one row per CDR3 protein. In the table there are 520,000 or so distinct CDR3 sequences, about 12% of which are singletons. Regarding time point: newly diagnosed GD, antithyroid drugs for less than 3 months. Generation of the TCR library employed RNA extracted from PBMCs. This sample was shared with a second study, whose subject was T cells in Graves' hyperthyroidism and ophthalmopathy.

Sequencing used peripheral blood mononuclear cells (PBMCs), obtained at new diagnosis, from a patient treated with antithyroid drugs. The receptors derive from a woman in her 30s with Graves disease.

The table lists this clonotype with a few counts. A read error may account for a junction end that differs from germline. The genes are TRBV4-2 and TRBJ2-1; 8 bases agree with TRBD2. Germline V lookup: CDR1 LGHNA, CDR2 YNFKEQ. The CDR3 sequence is 15 residues long. The chain's CDR3 is CASSQWTSSHNEQFF. The CDR3 DNA sequence: TGTGCCAGCAGCCAATGGACTAGCTCCCACAATGAGCAGTTCTTC.

This clonotype was detected ten times or more. Mismatch with germline at one junction end may stem from a read error. The V gene is TRBV5-6, the J gene TRBJ2-1, with D perhaps matching TRBD2 (7 bases). CDR3 length: 16 amino acids. The germline CDR1 and CDR2 sequences are SGHDT and YYEEEE. The DNA of the CDR3 is TGTGCCAGCAGTTTGGGGGCGGGGGCGGTGATCGATGAGCAGTTCTTC. Translation gives CASSLGAGAVIDEQFF.

This clonotype appeared many times. The rearrangement joins TRBV4-1 to TRBJ1-1, with D unresolved. CDR3 size: 14 residues. V lost 3 bases, J lost 0 bases, and 8 bases lay in between. CDR1 is MGHRA and CDR2 is YSYEKL in the germline V gene. CDR3 DNA sequence: TGCGCCAGCAGCCACCCGTGGGTGAACACTGAAGCTTTCTTT. Translation gives CASSHPWVNTEAFF.

This clonotype was observed a handful of times. The V call is TRBV3-1, the J call TRBJ2-5, with D possibly matching TRBD1 (6 bases). Germline loops: CDR1 LGHDT, CDR2 YNNKEL (reference sequence). The CDR3 runs 15 residues. Trimming left V 3 bases short and J 0 bases short, with 11 bases between. For the CDR3, the DNA is TGTGCCAGCAGCCAGTGGACAGCCAACCAAGAGACCCAGTACTTC. Its protein product is CASSQWTANQETQYF.

In this sample, this clonotype turned up many times. This chain connects TRBV3-1 to TRBJ1-2; no definite D call. There are 16 residues in the CDR3. V was cut by 0 bases and J by 8 bases, with 19 bases left in between. CDR1 and CDR2 (germline): LGHDT, YNNKEL (reference sequence). CDR3 amino acids: CASSQDGSSLASGYTF. CDR3 DNA: TGTGCCAGCAGCCAAGACGGGAGCAGCTTAGCCTCCGGCTACACCTTC.

This clonotype was picked up many times. J is TRBJ2-7 and V is TRBV2; perhaps TRBD1 as D (6 bases). V dropped 7 bases and J dropped 7 bases, with 11 bases sitting between them. This CDR3 contains 11 residues. Germline CDR1 and CDR2: SNHLY and FYNNEI. The CDR3, as DNA: TGTGCCAGCAAGGGGGAGTTGGAGCAGTACTTC. As protein: CASKGELEQYF. Supplemented by reference TRBV2 and TRBJ2-7, the full variable domain reads EPEVTQTPSHQVTQMGQEVILRCVPISNHLYFYWYRQILGQKVEFLVSFYNNEISEKSEIFDDQFSVERPDGSNFTLKIRSTKLEDSAMYFCASKGELEQYFGPGTRLTVT.

This clonotype has a count of ten or more. This chain links TRBV20-1 with TRBJ2-5, with D maybe TRBD2 (5 bases). This CDR3 contains 12 residues. V lost 2 bases to trimming and J lost 5 bases, with 9 bases between them. Germline CDR1 DFQATT, CDR2 SNEGSKA (reference sequence). The CDR3 reads CSARLASETQYF. The CDR3 nucleotides read TGCAGTGCTAGACTAGCTTCTGAGACCCAGTACTTC.

This clonotype was seen at least ten times. V gene TRBV20-1 combines with J gene TRBJ2-1, with TRBD2 identical over 11 bases. V shed 2 bases and J 8 bases; nucleotides not matched to a gene: 5. CDR1 and CDR2 from the germline V gene are DFQATT and SNEGSKA (reference sequence). CDR3 length equals 14 residues. The CDR3 DNA reads as TGCAGTGCTAGAACTAGCGGGAGAACCCATGAGCAGTTCTTC. Encoded protein: CSARTSGRTHEQFF.

On this clonotype itself: A much bigger clone sits one base away, suggesting this may be a read error. The gene calls are TRBV7-8 and TRBJ2-2; D is ambiguous. The CDR3 is 12 amino acids. The V gene's germline CDR1 is SGHVS and CDR2 FQNEAQ. The CDR3 DNA reads TGTGCCGGCAGCCCTTCGTCCGGGGAGCTGTTTTTT. This encodes CAGSPSSGELFF.

A few counts support this clonotype. Since a much larger clone is just one base distant, this may be a read error. Here the CDR3 DNA reads TGTGCCAGCAGTGCCCTCCTGGGGGGGCGGAACACTGGAGCTTTCTTT. Translated, it gives CASSALLGGRNTGAFF. This chain links TRBV12-3 or TRBV12-4 with TRBJ1-1; possible D gene TRBD1, 6 bases. This CDR3 has 16 amino acids.

This clonotype was seen repeatedly, ten times or more. This sequence joins TRBV20-1 and TRBJ1-5, with D tentatively TRBD1 (5 bases). Germline CDR1 DFQATT, CDR2 SNEGSKA (reference sequence). This CDR3 spans 16 amino acids. V shed 6 bases and J shed 5 bases, with 23 bases lying between them. The CDR3 protein is CSARDGWTLHYQPQHF. The CDR3 DNA follows: TGCAGTGCGAGGGACGGTTGGACGTTGCACTATCAGCCCCAGCATTTT.

This clonotype was recorded many times. The DNA of the CDR3 is TGTGCCAGCAGAAAACAGGGGGCAAGGAACTATGGCTACACCTTC. Protein: CASRKQGARNYGYTF. The rearrangement joins TRBV6-1 to TRBJ1-2; TRBD1 agrees at 9 bases. J gave up 2 bases and V 6 bases, and 7 bases lay outside the gene matches. The CDR3 contains 15 residues. Looked up from germline, CDR1 is MNHNS and CDR2 is SASEGT.

The sample holds many counts of this clonotype. The rearrangement links TRBV2 to TRBJ1-4; 10 bases match TRBD1. Germline values: CDR1 SNHLY, CDR2 FYNNEI. The CDR3 spans 12 residues. Trimming removed 6 bases from V and 8 bases from J; junction bases left unmatched: 0. CDR3 DNA sequence: TGTGCCAGCAGGGACAGGGGGGAAAAACTGTTTTTT. Its translation: CASRDRGEKLFF.

This sequence joins TRBV28 and TRBJ2-2, with 9 bases aligning to TRBD2. Per the germline V gene, CDR1 is MDHEN and CDR2 is SYDVKM. V was clipped by 1 base and J by 4 bases; unmatched bases: 4. The CDR3 has 16 residues. The CDR3 nucleotides read TGTGCCAGCAGTTTATTTCTAGCGGGAAGCACCGGGGAGCTGTTTTTT. Translation: CASSLFLAGSTGELFF.

This clonotype was seen many times. V and J are TRBV5-1 and TRBJ2-7; no firm D call. Deletions cut 4 bases from V and 2 bases from J, with 13 bases between. The CDR3 has 14 amino acids. The germline CDR1 and CDR2 sequences are SGHRS and YFSETQ. The CDR3 coding sequence is TGCGCCAGCAGCATACAGAACCCTGCCTACGAGCAGTACTTC. As protein: CASSIQNPAYEQYF.

This clonotype has ten or more counts. This chain links TRBV28 with TRBJ2-2, with 10 bases identical to TRBD2. The length of the CDR3 is 20 residues. J was trimmed by 3 bases and V by 2 bases; bases with no gene match: 15. Per germline, CDR1 MDHEN and CDR2 SYDVKM. Here the CDR3 reads CASSLLVGLAGVSDTGELFF. The CDR3 nucleotides are TGTGCCAGCAGTTTACTCGTAGGGCTAGCGGGAGTCTCAGACACCGGGGAGCTGTTTTTT. The full variable domain, its missing parts supplied by reference TRBV28 and TRBJ2-2, is DVKVTQSSRYLVKRTGEKVFLECVQDMDHENMFWYRQDPGLGLRLIYFSYDVKMKEKGDIPEGYSVSREKKERFSLILESASTNQTSMYLCASSLLVGLAGVSDTGELFFGEGSRLTVL.

This clonotype showed up many times. The V and J genes are TRBV6-2 or TRBV6-3 and TRBJ1-3; no reliable D call. CDR3 length equals 16 residues. The V gene lost 2 bases and the J gene lost 3 bases, with 14 bases spanning the gap. Germline CDR1 reads MNHEY; CDR2 reads SVGEGT. The CDR3 DNA follows: TGTGCCAGCAGTTACAGGGCCCCACGACGTGGAAACACCATATATTTT. This sequence encodes CASSYRAPRRGNTIYF.

This clonotype was recorded many times. V is TRBV28 and J is TRBJ2-5, with a tentative D call TRBD1 (6 bases). The V gene lost 1 base and the J gene lost 3 bases, with 30 bases spanning the gap. The CDR3 loop spans 21 amino acids. Germline CDR1 is MDHEN and CDR2 is SYDVKM. The CDR3 reads CASSLLSRTPRTVQREETQYF. The CDR3 DNA reads as TGTGCCAGCAGTTTATTATCCCGAACACCCAGGACAGTCCAACGGGAAGAGACCCAGTACTTC. The full variable domain, in which reference TRBV28 and TRBJ2-5 provide the parts outside the CDR3, is DVKVTQSSRYLVKRTGEKVFLECVQDMDHENMFWYRQDPGLGLRLIYFSYDVKMKEKGDIPEGYSVSREKKERFSLILESASTNQTSMYLCASSLLSRTPRTVQREETQYFGPGTRLLVL.

As concerns this clonotype: A much larger clone lies a single base off, so this may be a read error. The rearrangement links TRBV3-1 to TRBJ2-7, with D perhaps matching TRBD1 or TRBD2 (5 bases each). Germline CDR1 reads LGHDT; CDR2 reads YNNKEL (reference sequence). CDR3 length equals 17 residues. DNA for the CDR3: TGTGCCGGCAGCCCGCAAACTACCCGGGACGGTAGCTACGAGCAGTACTTC. Amino acids: CAGSPQTTRDGSYEQYF.

This clonotype was counted at least ten times. V usage is TRBV4-2 and J usage is TRBJ1-2, with 8 bases matching TRBD1. The CDR3 runs to 15 residues. V dropped 5 bases and J dropped 3; count of bases not matched to a gene: 8. Germline V gene data show CDR1 as LGHNA and CDR2 as YNFKEQ. Written as DNA, the CDR3 is TGTGCCAGCAGCTTACGGACAGGGCATGACTATGGCTACACCTTC. It translates to CASSLRTGHDYGYTF.

The chain joins TRBV2 to TRBJ2-5; 11 bases align to TRBD2. Per the germline V gene, CDR1 is SNHLY and CDR2 is FYNNEI. The junction had 10 bases not matched to a gene; V was cut back by 5 bases and J by 2 bases. This CDR3 contains 17 residues. CDR3 sequence reads: CASSLGTSGDSQETQYF. The DNA for the CDR3 is TGTGCCAGCAGTTTGGGGACTAGCGGAGACAGTCAAGAGACCCAGTACTTC.

This rearrangement joins TRBV29-1 to TRBJ1-5, with D unclear. This CDR3 contains 13 residues. The germline gives CDR1 SQVTM, CDR2 ANQGSEA. V was trimmed by 7 bases and J by 0 bases, leaving 10 bases between them. CDR3 nucleotides: TGCAGCGCATTGTTCGGTAGCAATCAGCCCCAGCATTTT. It translates to CSALFGSNQPQHF.

This clonotype was seen repeatedly, ten times or more. The chain links TRBV28 to TRBJ2-3; TRBD1 might be the D (6 bases). V dropped 4 bases and J dropped 6 bases, with 23 bases sitting between them. The CDR3 is made up of 17 amino acids. Germline lookup yields CDR1 MDHEN and CDR2 SYDVKM. CDR3 protein: CASSSPPGGGGGDTQYF. In DNA, the CDR3 is TGTGCCAGCAGTTCCCCCCCCGGAGGTGGGGGCGGTGATACGCAGTATTTT.

About this clonotype itself: A junction boundary mismatches the germline segment, possibly from a read error. The chain joins TRBV18 to TRBJ1-3, with D unresolved. Germline V gene sequence: CDR1 KGHSH, CDR2 LQKENI. The length of the CDR3 is 13 residues. CDR3 bases: TGTGCCAGCTCACCTCCCAGCACGATCACCATATGTTTT. Residues: CASSPPSTITICF.

V is TRBV4-1 and J is TRBJ1-1; a possible D gene is TRBD1 (5 bases). V lost 1 base and J 4 bases, leaving 13 bases between the germline ends. The CDR3 loop spans 15 amino acids. Per germline, CDR1 MGHRA and CDR2 YSYEKL. CDR3 protein: CASSQVFGGVTEAFF. In nucleotides, the CDR3 is TGCGCCAGCAGCCAAGTCTTCGGGGGTGTCACTGAAGCTTTCTTT.

This clonotype was counted many times. This chain joins TRBV4-1 and TRBJ2-1, with TRBD1 as a possible D gene (5 bases). CDR1 and CDR2 (germline): MGHRA, YSYEKL. V was trimmed by 0 bases and J by 7 bases, leaving 10 bases between them. CDR3 length: 14 residues. The CDR3 DNA is TGCGCCAGCAGCCAAGATGAGACAGCTAATGAGCAGTTCTTC. Protein sequence: CASSQDETANEQFF.

The chain links TRBV20-1 to TRBJ2-7; 7 nucleotides line up with TRBD1. There are 13 residues in the CDR3. The V segment lost 6 bases and the J segment 2 bases; nucleotides outside the gene matches: 7. CDR1 is DFQATT and CDR2 is SNEGSKA in the germline V gene (reference sequence). CDR3 loop: CSAKTGITYEQYF. DNA of the CDR3: TGCAGTGCCAAGACAGGGATCACCTACGAGCAGTACTTC.

This clonotype was seen repeatedly, ten times or more. The V call is TRBV28, the J call TRBJ2-1, with 7 positions matching TRBD2. CDR3 size: 15 residues. Germline CDR1 is MDHEN and CDR2 is SYDVKM. With 6 bases clipped from V and 1 base from J, the junction kept 6 bases outside the gene matches. CDR3 protein: CASRGGWGSYNEQFF. The CDR3 DNA sequence: TGTGCCAGCAGGGGAGGGTGGGGGTCCTACAATGAGCAGTTCTTC.

V and J are TRBV12-3 or TRBV12-4 and TRBJ1-4; D is perhaps TRBD1 (5 bases). The V end was cut by 3 bases, the J end by 4 bases, with 9 bases between. The CDR3 contains 14 residues. The CDR3 coding sequence is TGTGCCAGCAGTTTGGGGGAGTTTAATGAAAAACTGTTTTTT. This codes for CASSLGEFNEKLFF.

This clonotype occurred many times. The chain couples TRBV20-1 to TRBJ2-1; D uncertain. Germline V gene lookup returns CDR1 DFQATT and CDR2 SNEGSKA (reference sequence). Trimming took off 1 base at V and 2 bases at J, with 9 bases between the two ends. This CDR3 comprises 14 residues. The CDR3 sequence: CSARGGGTYNEQFF. DNA of the CDR3: TGCAGTGCTAGAGGGGGTGGGACCTACAATGAGCAGTTCTTC.